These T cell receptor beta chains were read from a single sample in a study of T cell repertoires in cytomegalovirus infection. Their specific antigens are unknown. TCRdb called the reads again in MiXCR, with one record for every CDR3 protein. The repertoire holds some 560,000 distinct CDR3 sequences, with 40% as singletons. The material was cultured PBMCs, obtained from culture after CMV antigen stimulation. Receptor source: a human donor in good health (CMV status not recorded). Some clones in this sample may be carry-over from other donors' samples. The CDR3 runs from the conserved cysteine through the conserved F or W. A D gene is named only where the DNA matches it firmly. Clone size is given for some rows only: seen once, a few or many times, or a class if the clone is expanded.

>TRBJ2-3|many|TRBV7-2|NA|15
TGTGCCAGCAGCTTAGCGGGTGGAGGTCTCGATACGCAGTATTTT
CASSLAGGGLDTQYF
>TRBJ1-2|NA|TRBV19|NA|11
TGTGCCAGAGGTGTCGCCTATGGCTACACCTTC
CARGVAYGYTF
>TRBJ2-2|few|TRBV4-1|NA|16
TGCGCCAGCAGCCCGAAGTTAGGGGCGCGCACCGGGGAGCTGTTTTTT
CASSPKLGARTGELFF
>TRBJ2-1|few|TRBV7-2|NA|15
TGTGCCAGCAGCTTAGGTGTCAGCCAAAACAATGAGCAGTTCTTC
CASSLGVSQNNEQFF
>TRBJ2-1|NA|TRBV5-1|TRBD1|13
TGCGCCAGCAGCGTTACAGGGGCCAATGAGCAGTTCTTC
CASSVTGANEQFF
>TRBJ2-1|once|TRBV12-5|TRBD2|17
TGTGCTAGTGGTCAGGACAGACCGGGACTAGCGGGAAATGAGCAGTTCTTC
CASGQDRPGLAGNEQFF
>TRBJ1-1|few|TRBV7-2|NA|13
TGTGCCAGCAGCTTTAAGGGGGGGACTGAAGCTTTCTTT
CASSFKGGTEAFF
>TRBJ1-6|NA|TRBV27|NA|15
TGTGCCAGCAGTTCCACCAGAGATAATGGTTCACCCCTCCACTTT
CASSSTRDNGSPLHF
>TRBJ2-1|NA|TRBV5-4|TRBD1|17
TGTGCCAGCAGCAAGGGACAGGGACGGGCAGATTACAATGAGCAGTTCTTC
CASSKGQGRADYNEQFF
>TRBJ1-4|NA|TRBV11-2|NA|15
TGTGCCAGCAGCTTACGGGCAGGGGTCCCAGAAAAACTGTTTTTT
CASSLRAGVPEKLFF
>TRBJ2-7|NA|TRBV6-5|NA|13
TGTGCCACGGCCCGGGCCAGGGAGGACGAGCAGTACTTC
CATARAREDEQYF
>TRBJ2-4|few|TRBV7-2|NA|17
TGTGCCAGCAGCTTAGGGGGCCTAGCGATCGCCAAAAACATTCAGTACTTC
CASSLGGLAIAKNIQYF
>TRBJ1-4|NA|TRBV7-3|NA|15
TGTGCCAGCAGCTTAGGCCCCGACAGAGGCGAAAAACTGTTTTTT
CASSLGPDRGEKLFF
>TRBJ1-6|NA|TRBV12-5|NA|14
TGTGCTAGTGGTATACCGCCGGGGGGATCACCCCTCCACTTT
CASGIPPGGSPLHF
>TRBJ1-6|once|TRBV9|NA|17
TGTGCCAGCAGCGTAGGGACTGGAACCTCCTATAATTCACCCCTCCACTTT
CASSVGTGTSYNSPLHF